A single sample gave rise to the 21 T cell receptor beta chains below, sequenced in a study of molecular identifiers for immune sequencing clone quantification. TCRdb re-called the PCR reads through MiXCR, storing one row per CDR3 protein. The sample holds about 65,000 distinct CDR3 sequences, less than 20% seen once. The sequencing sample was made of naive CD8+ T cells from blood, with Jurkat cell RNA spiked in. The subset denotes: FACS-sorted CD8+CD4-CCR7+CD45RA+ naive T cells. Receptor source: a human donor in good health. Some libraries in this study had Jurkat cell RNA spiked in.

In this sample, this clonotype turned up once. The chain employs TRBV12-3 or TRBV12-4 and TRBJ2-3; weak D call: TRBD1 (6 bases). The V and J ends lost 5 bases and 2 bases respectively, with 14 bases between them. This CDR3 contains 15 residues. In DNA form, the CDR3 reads TGTGCCAGCAGTGCCCGACAGGATGTCACAGATACGCAGTATTTT. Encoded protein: CASSARQDVTDTQYF.

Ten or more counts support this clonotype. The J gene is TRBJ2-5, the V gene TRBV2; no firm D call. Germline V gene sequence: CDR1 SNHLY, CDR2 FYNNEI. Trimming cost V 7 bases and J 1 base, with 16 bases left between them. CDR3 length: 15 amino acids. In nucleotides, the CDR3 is TGTGCCAGCACCTCAGAGTGGAGCCTCCAAGAGACCCAGTACTTC. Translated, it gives CASTSEWSLQETQYF.

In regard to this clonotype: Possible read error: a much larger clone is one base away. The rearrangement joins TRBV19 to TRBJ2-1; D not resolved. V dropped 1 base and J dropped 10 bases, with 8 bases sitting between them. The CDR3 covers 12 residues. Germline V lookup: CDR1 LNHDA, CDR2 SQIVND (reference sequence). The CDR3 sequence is CASSIGPWEQFF. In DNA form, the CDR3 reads TGTGCCAGTAGTATAGGACCTTGGGAGCAGTTCTTC.

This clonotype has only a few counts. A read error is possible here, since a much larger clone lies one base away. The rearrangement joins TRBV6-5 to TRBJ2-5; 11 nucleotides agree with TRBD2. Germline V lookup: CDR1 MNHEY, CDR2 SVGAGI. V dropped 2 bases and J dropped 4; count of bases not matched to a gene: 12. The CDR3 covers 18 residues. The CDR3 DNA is TGTGCCAGCAGTTACCCGATAGCGGGAGGGCCCAAAAGAGAGACCCAGTACTTC. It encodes CASSYPIAGGPKRETQYF.

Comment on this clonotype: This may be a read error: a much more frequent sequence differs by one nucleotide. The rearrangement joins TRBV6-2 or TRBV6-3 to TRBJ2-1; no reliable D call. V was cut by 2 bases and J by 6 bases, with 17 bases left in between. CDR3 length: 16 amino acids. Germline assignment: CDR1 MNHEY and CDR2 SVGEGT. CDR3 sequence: CASSYVRPVSANEQFF. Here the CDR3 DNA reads TGTGCCAGCAGTTACGTTCGACCAGTTTCTGCCAATGAGCAGTTCTTC.

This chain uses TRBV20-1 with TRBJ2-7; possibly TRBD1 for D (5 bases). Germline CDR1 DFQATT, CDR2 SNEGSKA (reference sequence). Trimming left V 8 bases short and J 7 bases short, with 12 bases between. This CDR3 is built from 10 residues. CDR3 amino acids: CSTARAEQYF. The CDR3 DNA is TGCAGTACTGCCAGGGCTGAGCAGTACTTC.

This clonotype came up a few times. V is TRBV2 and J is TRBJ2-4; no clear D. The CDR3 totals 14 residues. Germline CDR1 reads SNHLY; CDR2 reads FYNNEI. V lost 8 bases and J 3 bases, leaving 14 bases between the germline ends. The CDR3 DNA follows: TGTGCCAGCGGATTAATGGTGGGCAAAAACATTCAGTACTTC. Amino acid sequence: CASGLMVGKNIQYF. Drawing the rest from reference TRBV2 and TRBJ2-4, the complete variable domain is EPEVTQTPSHQVTQMGQEVILRCVPISNHLYFYWYRQILGQKVEFLVSFYNNEISEKSEIFDDQFSVERPDGSNFTLKIRSTKLEDSAMYFCASGLMVGKNIQYFGAGTRLSVL.

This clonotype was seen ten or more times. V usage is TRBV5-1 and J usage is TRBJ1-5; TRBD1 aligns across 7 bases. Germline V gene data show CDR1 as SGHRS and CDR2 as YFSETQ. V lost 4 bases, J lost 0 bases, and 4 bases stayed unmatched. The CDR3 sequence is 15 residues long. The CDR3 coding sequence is TGCGCCAGCAGCCCGGGGACAGATAGCAATCAGCCCCAGCATTTT. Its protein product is CASSPGTDSNQPQHF.

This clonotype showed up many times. This chain's CDR3 is CASSQEVAGVPDEQFF. The CDR3 DNA sequence: TGCGCCAGCAGCCAAGAGGTAGCGGGTGTTCCTGATGAGCAGTTCTTC. The J gene is TRBJ2-1, the V gene TRBV4-1, with TRBD2 matching 7 bases. The CDR3 sequence is 16 residues long. CDR1 MGHRA and CDR2 YSYEKL come from the germline V gene. Germline trimming cut 0 bases from V and 8 bases from J; bases unmatched to any gene: 10.

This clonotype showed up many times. In DNA, the CDR3 is TGCAGTGCTAAAACCGCCTTTGGACTAGCGGATGTAGGTGGTGAGCAGTTCTTC. Translated, it gives CSAKTAFGLADVGGEQFF. The chain is built from TRBV20-1 and TRBJ2-1; 10 bases map to TRBD2. Germline V CDR1 and CDR2: DFQATT, SNEGSKA (reference sequence). The V segment lost 4 bases and the J segment 9 bases; nucleotides outside the gene matches: 21. The CDR3 contains 18 residues.

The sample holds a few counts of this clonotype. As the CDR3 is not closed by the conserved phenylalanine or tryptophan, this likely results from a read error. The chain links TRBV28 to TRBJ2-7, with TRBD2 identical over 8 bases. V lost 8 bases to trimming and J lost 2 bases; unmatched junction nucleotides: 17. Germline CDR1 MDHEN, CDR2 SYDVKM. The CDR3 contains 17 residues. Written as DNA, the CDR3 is TGTGCCAGCGTCTCAGAGGGGGTAGCGGGATCCGCCTACGAGCAGTACTCC. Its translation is CASVSEGVAGSAYEQYS.

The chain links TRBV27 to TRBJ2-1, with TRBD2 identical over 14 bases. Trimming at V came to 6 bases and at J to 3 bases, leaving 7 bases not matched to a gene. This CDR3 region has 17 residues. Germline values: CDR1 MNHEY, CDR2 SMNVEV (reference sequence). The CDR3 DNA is TGTGCCAGCAGAACGGGACTAGCGGGAGTGGGCTACAATGAGCAGTTCTTC. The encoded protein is CASRTGLAGVGYNEQFF.

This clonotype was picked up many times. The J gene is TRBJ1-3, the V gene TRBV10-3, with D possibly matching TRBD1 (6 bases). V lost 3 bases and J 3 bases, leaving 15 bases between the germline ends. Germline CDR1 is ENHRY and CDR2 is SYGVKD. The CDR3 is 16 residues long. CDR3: CAISDPPGDFGNTIYF. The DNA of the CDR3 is TGTGCCATCAGTGATCCCCCAGGGGATTTTGGAAACACCATATATTTT.

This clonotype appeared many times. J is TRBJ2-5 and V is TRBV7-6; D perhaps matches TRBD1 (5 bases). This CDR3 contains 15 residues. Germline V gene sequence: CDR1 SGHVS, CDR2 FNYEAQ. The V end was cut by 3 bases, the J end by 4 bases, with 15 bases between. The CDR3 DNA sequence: TGTGCCAGCAGCTTCTATCAGGGTACCCCAGAGACCCAGTACTTC. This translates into CASSFYQGTPETQYF.

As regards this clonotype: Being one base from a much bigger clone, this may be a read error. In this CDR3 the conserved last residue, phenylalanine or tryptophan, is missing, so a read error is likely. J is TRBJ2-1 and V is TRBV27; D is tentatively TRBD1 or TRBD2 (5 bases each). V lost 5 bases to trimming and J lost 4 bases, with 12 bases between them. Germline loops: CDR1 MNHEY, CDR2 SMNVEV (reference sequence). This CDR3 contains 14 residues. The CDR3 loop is CASSPRDHYNEQFS. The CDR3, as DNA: TGTGCCAGCAGTCCACGGGACCATTACAATGAGCAGTTCTCC.

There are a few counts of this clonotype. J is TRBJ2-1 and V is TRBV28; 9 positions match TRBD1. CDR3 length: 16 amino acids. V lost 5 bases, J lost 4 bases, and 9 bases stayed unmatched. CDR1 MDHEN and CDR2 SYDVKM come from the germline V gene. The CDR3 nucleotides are TGTGCCAGCAGTCACTATAGGACAGGGGAATACAATGAGCAGTTCTTC. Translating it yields CASSHYRTGEYNEQFF.

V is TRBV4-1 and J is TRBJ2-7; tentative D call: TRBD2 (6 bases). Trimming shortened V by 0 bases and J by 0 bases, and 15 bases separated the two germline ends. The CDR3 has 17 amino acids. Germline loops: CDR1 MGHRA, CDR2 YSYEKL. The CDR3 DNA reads TGCGCCAGCAGCCAAGAACGAACCAGGACTATCTCCTACGAGCAGTACTTC. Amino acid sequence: CASSQERTRTISYEQYF.

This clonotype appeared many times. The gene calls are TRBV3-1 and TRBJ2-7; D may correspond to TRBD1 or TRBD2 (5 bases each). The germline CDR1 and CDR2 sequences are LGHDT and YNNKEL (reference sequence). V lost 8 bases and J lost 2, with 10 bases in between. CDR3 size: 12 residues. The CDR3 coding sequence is TGTGCCAGCGAGGGGCCTGCCTACGAGCAGTACTTC. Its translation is CASEGPAYEQYF.

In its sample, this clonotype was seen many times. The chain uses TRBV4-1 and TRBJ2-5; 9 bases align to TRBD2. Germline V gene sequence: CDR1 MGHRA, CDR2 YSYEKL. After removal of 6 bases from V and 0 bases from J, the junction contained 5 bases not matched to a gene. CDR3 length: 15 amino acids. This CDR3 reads CASRGRTSDQETQYF. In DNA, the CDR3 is TGCGCCAGCAGAGGAAGGACTAGCGACCAAGAGACCCAGTACTTC.

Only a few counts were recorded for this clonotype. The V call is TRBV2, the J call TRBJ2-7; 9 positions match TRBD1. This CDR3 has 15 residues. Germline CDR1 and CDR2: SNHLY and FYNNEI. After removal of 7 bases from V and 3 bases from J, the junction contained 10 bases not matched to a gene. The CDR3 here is CASILDRGGFYEQYF. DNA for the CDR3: TGTGCCAGCATCCTAGACAGGGGGGGTTTCTACGAGCAGTACTTC.

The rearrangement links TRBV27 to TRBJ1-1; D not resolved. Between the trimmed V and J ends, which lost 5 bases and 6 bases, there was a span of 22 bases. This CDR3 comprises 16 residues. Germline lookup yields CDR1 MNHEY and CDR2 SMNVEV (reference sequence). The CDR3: CASSPHPGLLVAEAFF. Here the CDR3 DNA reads TGTGCCAGCAGTCCCCACCCCGGACTTTTGGTCGCTGAAGCTTTCTTT.